The 4 T cell receptor beta chains listed next were all sequenced from one sample in a study of T-cell reconstitution after alpha-beta-depleted transplantation in children listed by TCRdb under 2016. Receptors were amplified or captured by PCR. The data were produced on an Illumina HiSeq 2500. To normalize quantification of the TCRbeta repertoire, the TCR libraries were built with molecular barcoding that relied on unique molecular identifiers. TCRdb redid the processing of the public reads, applying fastp at Q25 and MiXCR, and retained in-frame beta chains. CDR3 protein duplicates are merged, each entry listing the most common genes and DNA. In this sample the table shows 330,000 or so distinct CDR3 sequences, 10% of which occur a single time. The top ten constitute 2% to 3% of the sample. Sequences were derived from PBMCs from the stem cell graft donor, sampled from the stem cell graft. The receptors stem from a human donor who donated a stem cell graft to a child with acute lymphoblastic leukemia.

The sample holds a few counts of this clonotype. This sequence joins TRBV10-3 and TRBJ2-2; D is uncertain. Germline CDR1 and CDR2: ENHRY and SYGVKD. This CDR3 is built from 11 residues. V lost 5 bases and J lost 8, with 6 bases in between. CDR3 in amino acids: CAISSTGELFF. The CDR3 nucleotides read TGTGCCATCAGTTCGACTGGGGAGCTGTTTTTT.

The rearrangement uses TRBV10-3 and TRBJ2-1, with TRBD2 as a possible D gene (5 bases). Trimming shortened V by 6 bases and J by 6 bases, and 12 bases separated the two germline ends. Germline CDR1 ENHRY, CDR2 SYGVKD. The CDR3 has 13 residues. The DNA of the CDR3 is TGTGCCATCAGCGGCGGGCTCGGCAATGAGCAGTTCTTC. Translation: CAISGGLGNEQFF.

The V and J genes are TRBV4-3 and TRBJ2-4; TRBD1 agrees at 9 bases. The CDR3 contains 14 residues. The germline CDR1 and CDR2 sequences are LGHNA and YSLEER. The V gene end was trimmed by 3 bases and the J gene end by 7 bases; junction bases not matched to a gene: 4. The CDR3 coding sequence is TGCGCCAGCAGCCAGGGACAGGGCCTGAACATTCAGTACTTC. Translated: CASSQGQGLNIQYF.

The rearrangement uses TRBV14 and TRBJ2-1; 11 positions match TRBD2. Germline V gene sequence: CDR1 SGHDN, CDR2 FVKESK. This CDR3 is 17 amino acids long. V shed 2 bases and J 8 bases; nucleotides not matched to a gene: 11. CDR3 region: CASSQPGTSGGWDEQFF. The CDR3 bases are TGTGCCAGCAGCCAACCTGGGACTAGCGGTGGTTGGGATGAGCAGTTCTTC.